Listed here are 27 T cell receptor beta chains from one sample, sequenced in a study of blood T cell repertoires in COVID-19. TCRdb's copy holds only in-frame clones and misses some; the assay was immunoSEQ multiplex PCR. The sample carries around 85,000 clones, 90% recorded once. Sequencing used peripheral blood. The receptor source for this set is a woman at least 80 years old with active or convalescent COVID-19.

With respect to this clone: At the DNA level, this CDR3 is encoded by other sequences in the same sample as well. J is TRBJ2-3 and V is TRBV25-1; a possible D gene is TRBD1 (6 bases). This CDR3 spans 13 amino acids. CDR1 is MGHDK and CDR2 is SYGVNS in the germline V gene. V was pared by 7 bases and J by 3 bases, with 11 bases between. The CDR3 nucleotides read TGTGCCAGCAAGGACAGACCAACAGATACGCAGTATTTT. Protein: CASKDRPTDTQYF.

The chain couples TRBV10-2 to TRBJ2-5, with 7 bases identical to TRBD1. The CDR3 extends over 14 amino acids. V was clipped by 2 bases and J by 5 bases; unmatched bases: 5. Per germline, CDR1 WSHSY and CDR2 SAAADI. DNA of the CDR3: TGCGCCAGCAGTGAGGACAGGGTTAGGGAGACCCAGTACTTC. It encodes CASSEDRVRETQYF.

In DNA form, the CDR3 reads TGTGCCAGCAGCCAGCAGCGCGGATTCACCCTCACAGATACGCAGTATTTT. It codes for CASSQQRGFTLTDTQYF. The chain uses TRBV7-2 and TRBJ2-3; D is ambiguous. From germline, CDR1 is SGHTA and CDR2 FQGNSA. V was shortened by 5 bases and J by 2 bases, with 20 bases between the two germline ends. The CDR3 runs 17 residues. The full variable domain, with the rest looked up from reference TRBV7-2 and TRBJ2-3, is GAGVSQSPSNKVTEKGKDVELRCDPISGHTALYWYRQSLGQGLEFLIYFQGNSAPDKSGLPSDRFSAERTGGSVSTLTIQRTQQEDSAVYLCASSQQRGFTLTDTQYFGPGTRLTVL.

This clone was counted between two and nine times. This chain connects TRBV18 to TRBJ2-7; possible D gene TRBD1, 6 bases. The CDR3 runs 15 residues. Germline CDR1 reads KGHSH; CDR2 reads LQKENI. The V gene lost 4 bases and the J gene lost 0 bases, with 13 bases spanning the gap. The CDR3 DNA sequence: TGTGCCAGCTCACAATACCGGGACAACTCCTACGAGCAGTACTTC. This gives the protein CASSQYRDNSYEQYF.

The chain couples TRBV9 to TRBJ2-1; the match to TRBD2 covers 9 bases. The germline V gene has CDR1 SGDLS and CDR2 YYNGEE. The junction had 6 bases not matched to a gene; V was cut back by 4 bases and J by 4 bases. The CDR3 runs to 15 residues. Here the CDR3 DNA reads TGTGCCAGCAGCCAGCTAGCGGGGATATACAATGAGCAGTTCTTC. It yields the protein CASSQLAGIYNEQFF.

The chain combines TRBV28 with TRBJ1-2; D is unclear. V dropped 7 bases and J dropped 5 bases, with 11 bases sitting between them. This CDR3 contains 12 residues. Germline V gene sequence: CDR1 MDHEN, CDR2 SYDVKM. The CDR3 spells CASTMDWYGYTF. CDR3 DNA sequence: TGTGCCAGCACCATGGACTGGTATGGCTACACCTTC.

This sequence joins TRBV7-9 and TRBJ2-1, with D maybe TRBD1 (6 bases). V dropped 1 base and J dropped 5 bases, with 18 bases sitting between them. Per germline, CDR1 SEHNR and CDR2 FQNEAQ (reference sequence). The CDR3 length is 17 residues. The CDR3 here is CASSLVALGAGDNEQFF. Written as DNA, the CDR3 is TGTGCCAGCAGCTTAGTAGCACTAGGGGCAGGGGACAATGAGCAGTTCTTC.

The V and J genes are TRBV27 and TRBJ2-1; 10 bases are a match to TRBD1. Unmatched junction bases numbered 3, after V lost 5 bases and J lost 8 bases. The CDR3 covers 13 residues. Germline-derived CDR1 and CDR2 are MNHEY and SMNVEV (reference sequence). The CDR3 here is CASSGGTGDEQFF. The DNA of the CDR3 is TGTGCCAGCAGTGGGGGGACAGGGGATGAGCAGTTCTTC.

The gene calls are TRBV25-1 and TRBJ2-7, with a weak D call TRBD2 (6 bases). Germline assignment: CDR1 MGHDK and CDR2 SYGVNS. Between the trimmed V and J ends, which lost 6 bases and 0 bases, there was a span of 18 bases. There are 16 residues in the CDR3. Written as DNA, the CDR3 is TGTGCCAGCAGGGCGTCGAGGGCGGGGACCTCCTACGAGCAGTACTTC. It is translated as CASRASRAGTSYEQYF.

This chain uses TRBV11-2 with TRBJ2-7; maybe TRBD2 (7 bases). The V gene's germline CDR1 is SGHAT and CDR2 FQNNGV. The V gene lost 3 bases and the J gene lost 7 bases, with 19 bases spanning the gap. The CDR3 spans 15 residues. CDR3 coding DNA: TGTGCCAGCAGCTTGACTCCAACGGGGGGCCCTGAGCAGTACTTC. This encodes CASSLTPTGGPEQYF.

The V call is TRBV19, the J call TRBJ1-5; the D is unclear. Trimming removed 3 bases at V and 7 bases at J, with 7 bases between. This CDR3 is 12 amino acids long. The germline gives CDR1 LNHDA, CDR2 SQIVND (reference sequence). This chain's CDR3 is CASSMMEQPQHF. As DNA, the CDR3 is TGTGCCAGTAGTATGATGGAGCAGCCCCAGCATTTT.

The chain joins TRBV28 to TRBJ2-7; perhaps TRBD2 as D (5 bases). Looked up from germline, CDR1 is MDHEN and CDR2 is SYDVKM. V was shortened by 3 bases and J by 7 bases, with 13 bases between the two germline ends. This CDR3 comprises 13 residues. CDR3 sequence (DNA): TGTGCCAGCAGTTTGGGGAACTGGAGGGAGCAGTACTTC. Translation: CASSLGNWREQYF.

The V gene is TRBV15, the J gene TRBJ1-2; D is possibly TRBD1 (5 bases). Trimming took off 0 bases at V and 3 bases at J, with 8 bases between the two ends. Germline V gene lookup returns CDR1 LNHNV and CDR2 YYDKDF (reference sequence). The CDR3 consists of 14 residues. The CDR3 here is CATSRDREDYGYTF. The CDR3 bases are TGTGCCACCAGCAGAGACAGGGAAGACTATGGCTACACCTTC.

The chain links TRBV18 to TRBJ2-1; 10 bases line up with TRBD2. Germline loops: CDR1 KGHSH, CDR2 LQKENI. Trimming at V came to 3 bases and at J to 3 bases, leaving 5 bases not matched to a gene. This CDR3 has 16 amino acids. CDR3 region: CASSPFTSGNYNEQFF. For the CDR3, the DNA is TGTGCCAGCTCACCGTTTACTAGCGGGAACTACAATGAGCAGTTCTTC.

V gene TRBV7-3 combines with J gene TRBJ2-2, with D possibly being TRBD2 (5 bases). The germline gives CDR1 SGHTA, CDR2 FQGTGA. The CDR3 sequence is 14 residues long. Trimming took 5 bases from V and 6 from J, leaving 13 bases between them. In DNA form, the CDR3 reads TGTGCCAGCAGCCTCGCGGGCAGTCCCGGGGAGCTGTTTTTT. Protein product: CASSLAGSPGELFF.

This clone has just a few counts. The chain links TRBV25-1 to TRBJ1-3; D is ambiguous. Germline CDR1 reads MGHDK; CDR2 reads SYGVNS. The CDR3 has 14 amino acids. The V gene lost 2 bases and the J gene lost 2 bases, with 7 bases spanning the gap. The CDR3 region is CASSEERTGNTIYF. As DNA, the CDR3 is TGTGCCAGCAGTGAAGAGCGTACTGGAAACACCATATATTTT.

The chain has TRBV7-2 and TRBJ2-7; the D gene is possibly TRBD1 (5 bases). CDR1 and CDR2 from the germline V gene are SGHTA and FQGNSA. The CDR3 totals 16 residues. Trimming cost V 5 bases and J 5 bases, with 22 bases left between them. The CDR3 nucleotides read TGTGCCAGCAGCCAACTGGATTCGGCTGGCAGGGACGAGCAGTACTTC. This gives the protein CASSQLDSAGRDEQYF.

This clone was recorded once. V usage is TRBV21-1 and J usage is TRBJ2-2; TRBD1, the table's D call, lacks a check against the DNA. TRBV21-1 constitutes a pseudogene. The CDR3 loop spans 18 amino acids. CDR3: CASGILPGQPANTGELFF. The CDR3 DNA is TGTGCCAGCGGTATCCTTCCAGGTCAACCCGCGAACACCGGGGAGCTGTTTTTT.

This clone occurred a few times. V gene TRBV6-1 combines with J gene TRBJ1-5; no clear D gene. Germline V lookup: CDR1 MNHNS, CDR2 SASEGT. V lost 3 bases and J lost 0, with 6 bases in between. CDR3 length equals 14 residues. The CDR3 region is CASSDPSSNQPQHF. In DNA, the CDR3 is TGTGCCAGCAGTGACCCGTCTAGCAATCAGCCCCAGCATTTT.

The rearrangement uses TRBV30 and TRBJ2-3; tentatively, D is TRBD2 (5 bases). The CDR3 spans 14 residues. Deletions cut 0 bases from V and 2 bases from J, with 9 bases between. Germline lookup yields CDR1 GTSNPN and CDR2 SVGIG (reference sequence). The CDR3 loop reads CAWSVGGPTDTQYF. CDR3 sequence (DNA): TGTGCCTGGAGTGTAGGAGGACCCACAGATACGCAGTATTTT.

This clone was observed a single time. This chain uses TRBV30 with TRBJ2-1; TRBD2 matches 7 bases. The V and J ends lost 6 bases and 3 bases, in that order; junction bases with no gene match: 8. The germline gives CDR1 GTSNPN, CDR2 SVGIG (reference sequence). The CDR3 spans 14 residues. CDR3 coding DNA: TGTGCCTGTATGGCGGGGGTCCTCTACAATGAGCAGTTCTTC. The encoded protein is CACMAGVLYNEQFF.

The genes are TRBV29-1 and TRBJ1-2; D not certain. CDR3 length: 12 amino acids. From germline, CDR1 is SQVTM and CDR2 ANQGSEA. Trimming left V 0 bases short and J 1 base short, with 3 bases between. This CDR3 reads CSVEDLNYGYTF. In nucleotides, the CDR3 is TGCAGCGTTGAAGACCTTAACTATGGCTACACCTTC.

The chain employs TRBV25-1 and TRBJ2-3; 13 bases line up with TRBD2. CDR3 length: 16 residues. CDR1 is MGHDK, CDR2 SYGVNS, per germline. Trimming at V came to 5 bases and at J to 5 bases, leaving 7 bases not matched to a gene. The CDR3 protein is CASSTRTSGGLDTQYF. The CDR3 DNA reads TGTGCCAGCAGTACCCGGACTAGCGGGGGACTAGATACGCAGTATTTT. The full variable domain, its missing parts supplied by reference TRBV25-1 and TRBJ2-3, is EADIYQTPRYLVIGTGKKITLECSQTMGHDKMYWYQQDPGMELHLIHYSYGVNSTEKGDLSSESTVSRIRTEHFPLTLESARPSHTSQYLCASSTRTSGGLDTQYFGPGTRLTVL.

This clone was seen only a few times. The CDR3, as DNA: TGCAGCGTTGAAGGTGGGACAGGGGCCAACGAGCAGTACTTC. This gives the protein CSVEGGTGANEQYF. The J gene is TRBJ2-7, the V gene TRBV29-1; 10 nucleotides line up with TRBD1. The length of the CDR3 is 14 residues. The germline V gene encodes CDR1 SQVTM and CDR2 ANQGSEA. J was trimmed by 5 bases and V by 1 base; bases with no gene match: 5.

For the CDR3, the DNA is TGTGCCACCAGTAAACGTACGTTGGGGCTAGTAGCCAATGAGCAGTTCTTC. As protein: CATSKRTLGLVANEQFF. V usage is TRBV24-1 and J usage is TRBJ2-1; tentatively, D is TRBD1 (5 bases). Germline V lookup: CDR1 KGHDR, CDR2 SFDVKD. CDR3 length: 17 amino acids. V lost 6 bases to trimming and J lost 6 bases, with 23 bases between them.

The genes are TRBV7-2 and TRBJ2-7; tentative D call: TRBD2 (7 bases). Trimming removed 5 bases from V and 2 bases from J, with 13 bases in between. The germline V gene has CDR1 SGHTA and CDR2 FQGNSA. The CDR3 is made up of 14 amino acids. CDR3 sequence reads: CASSPRGATYEQYF. The CDR3 region has the DNA TGTGCCAGCAGCCCCCGGGGGGCGACCTACGAGCAGTACTTC. Using reference TRBV7-2 and TRBJ2-7 for the parts outside the CDR3, the full variable domain is GAGVSQSPSNKVTEKGKDVELRCDPISGHTALYWYRQSLGQGLEFLIYFQGNSAPDKSGLPSDRFSAERTGGSVSTLTIQRTQQEDSAVYLCASSPRGATYEQYFGPGTRLTVT.

The gene calls are TRBV3-1 (or the pseudogene TRBV3-2) and TRBJ1-2; unclear D gene. The CDR3 contains 16 residues. From germline, CDR1 is LGHDT and CDR2 YNNKEL (reference sequence). The V gene lost 0 bases and the J gene lost 2 bases, with 13 bases spanning the gap. The CDR3 nucleotides are TGTGCCAGCAGCCAAGATTTGAGGCCCTTGAACTATGGCTACACCTTC. Protein product: CASSQDLRPLNYGYTF.